The text below deals with one T cell receptor beta chain. The clone's antigen remains unknown. No much larger clone exists at a distance of one base, and base qualities are not known. Based on the germline V gene, the CDR1 and CDR2 sequences are SGHTA and FQGNSA. The CDR3 contains 16 residues, cysteine and phenylalanine counted. CDR3 DNA is the only sequence kept; it has 48 bases, read in frame from the first base. The V end gives up 0 bases and the J end 7 bases, leaving 9 bases in the junction not matched to a gene. The immunoSEQ Assay, a bias-controlled multiplex PCR, was used to amplify TCRbeta CDR3 regions from genomic DNA. Per the authors' processing: The number of nucleated cells in each sample was estimated by amplification of reference gene primers within the assay. Sequence reads were collapsed and filtered to measure the absolute abundance of every unique TCRbeta CDR3 rearrangement. For each sample, productive Simpson clonality was calculated by taking the square root of Simpson's diversity index across productive rearrangements. TCRdb stores this immuneACCESS table with in-frame sequences only. Part of the clones is absent; in the studies checked, under half of the shortfall reflects unresolved V genes, and no reason is known for the rest. The V and J calls and clone size were taken over from that table, and D and trimming were inferred from the DNA. The sample table contains approximately 210,000 clones; only one count was recorded for under 90% of them. Around 8.9% of the sample goes to the ten largest clones.

The source of the sample is a study of blood T cell repertoires in COVID-19 (dated by TCRdb to 2018 to 2021). Regarding the study in general: Collaborator samples came from the United States, Italy and Spain and covered acute and convalescent phases of COVID-19. The sample metadata nearly always contained a de-identified subject ID, COVID-19 status, age in years and sex. The dataset comprised deeply sampled blood TCRbeta repertoires from subjects exposed to, actively infected with, or recovered from COVID-19. The material from the prospective study consisted of cDNA or gDNA derived from T cells, B-cell-depleted T cells, or PBMCs. The samples were drawn from two sources: the first 160 participants of the ongoing ImmuneRACE study, and over 1,000 subjects contributed by 6 global collaborators. Where available, HLA class I and class II types were obtained from metadata supplied by the sample provider rather than from assay-based typing. The repertoires were released in a freely available public database meant as a resource for research on the immune response to SARS-CoV-2. Beyond this particular receptor, the publication reports: How much clinical and demographic metadata was included differed by source and by participant, and the metadata was provided uncurated.

Enrolling through a virtual design, the prospective study's participants ranged in age from roughly 18 to 90 years and lived across 20 to 25 United States geographic areas. Cohort assignment in the prospective study relied on participant-reported clinical history from a screening survey and a study questionnaire. In the prospective study, whole blood, serum and a nasopharyngeal or oropharyngeal swab were collected from each participant by mobile phlebotomists. Prospective study participants could optionally give additional blood draws and questionnaires over an approximately 2-month period. Prospective study blood samples were shipped either frozen or at room temperature before DNA extraction.

This sequence was found in a woman aged 50 to 65 with acute COVID-19. The chain joins TRBV7-2 to TRBJ2-1; TRBD2 matches 7 bases in the middle. The sequencing input was PBMCs or T cells enriched from blood (not recorded which). The CDR3 loop reads CASSLAAWGGRNEQFF. The nucleotides read TGTGCCAGCAGCTTAGCAGCCTGGGGAGGGAGGAATGAGCAGTTCTTC.